In this sample, the clone carrying this TCR beta chain turned up a few times. Antigen specificity is unknown. Compared with germline, one end of the junction differs, possibly owing to a read error. This entry belongs to a study of post-analysis software for immune sequencing data. At the level of the study: Recorded disease courses covered relapsing-remitting, secondary progressive and progressive-relapsing multiple sclerosis. Some patients had no subtype annotation.

Study-level results: Comparison of patients with controls showed five TRBV segments more frequent in patients, TRBV5-6, TRBV5-1 and TRBV20-1 among them.

Prepared TCR beta cDNA libraries contained unique molecular identifiers. Researchers reported 550,000 or so cDNA molecules coming from approximately 0.91 to 9.4 million T cells. TCRdb itself ran the PCR reads through MiXCR, one entry per CDR3 protein. The profile shows 350,000 to 450,000 distinct CDR3 sequences, about a third of them singletons. Germline CDR1 and CDR2: MNHNY and SVGAGI (reference sequence). The CDR3 has 14 amino acids. This TCR was sampled from a girl aged 10 to 17 with multiple sclerosis. The V and J genes are TRBV6-6 and TRBJ1-2; TRBD1 matches at 7 bases. The sample consisted of blood. The CDR3 spells CASSHSTGAYGYTF. The CDR3 DNA is TGTGCCAGCAGTCACTCTACAGGGGCCTATGGCTACACCTTC.